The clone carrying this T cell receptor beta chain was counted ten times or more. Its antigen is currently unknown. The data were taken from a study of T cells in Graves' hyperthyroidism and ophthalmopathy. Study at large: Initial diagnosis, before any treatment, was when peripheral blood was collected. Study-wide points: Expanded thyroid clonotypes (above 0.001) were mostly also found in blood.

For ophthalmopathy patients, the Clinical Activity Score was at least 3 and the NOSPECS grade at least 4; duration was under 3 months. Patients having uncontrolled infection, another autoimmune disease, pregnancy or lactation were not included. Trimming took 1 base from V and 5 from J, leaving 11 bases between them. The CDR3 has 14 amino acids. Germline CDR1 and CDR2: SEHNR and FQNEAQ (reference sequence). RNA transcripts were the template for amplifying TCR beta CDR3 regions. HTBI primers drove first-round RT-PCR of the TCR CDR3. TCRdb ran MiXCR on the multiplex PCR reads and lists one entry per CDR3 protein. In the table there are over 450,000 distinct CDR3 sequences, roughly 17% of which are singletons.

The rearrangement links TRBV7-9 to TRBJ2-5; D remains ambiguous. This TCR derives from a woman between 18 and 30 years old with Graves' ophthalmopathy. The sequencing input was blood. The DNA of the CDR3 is TGTGCCAGCAGCTTAGTTGTGGGGAAGGAGACCCAGTACTTC. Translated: CASSLVVGKETQYF.